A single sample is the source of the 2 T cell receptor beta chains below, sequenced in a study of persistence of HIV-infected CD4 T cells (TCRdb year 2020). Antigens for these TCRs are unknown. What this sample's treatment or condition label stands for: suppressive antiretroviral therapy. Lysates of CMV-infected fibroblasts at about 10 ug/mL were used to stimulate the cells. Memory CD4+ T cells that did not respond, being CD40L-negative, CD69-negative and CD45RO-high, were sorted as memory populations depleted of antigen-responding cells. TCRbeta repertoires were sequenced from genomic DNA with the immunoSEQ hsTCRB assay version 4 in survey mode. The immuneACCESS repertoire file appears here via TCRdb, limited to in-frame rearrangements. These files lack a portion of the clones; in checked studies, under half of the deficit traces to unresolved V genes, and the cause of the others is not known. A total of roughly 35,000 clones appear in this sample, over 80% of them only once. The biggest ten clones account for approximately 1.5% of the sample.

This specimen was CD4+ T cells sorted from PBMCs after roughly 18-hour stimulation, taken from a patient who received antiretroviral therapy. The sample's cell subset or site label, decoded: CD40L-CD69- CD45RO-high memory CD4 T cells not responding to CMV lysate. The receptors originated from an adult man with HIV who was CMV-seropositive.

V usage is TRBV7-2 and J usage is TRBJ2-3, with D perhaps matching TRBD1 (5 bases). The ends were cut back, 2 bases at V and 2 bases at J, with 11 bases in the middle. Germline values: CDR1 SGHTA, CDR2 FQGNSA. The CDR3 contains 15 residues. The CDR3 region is CASSLRAGHTDTQYF. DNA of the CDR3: TGTGCCAGCAGCTTAAGGGCCGGACACACAGATACGCAGTATTTT.

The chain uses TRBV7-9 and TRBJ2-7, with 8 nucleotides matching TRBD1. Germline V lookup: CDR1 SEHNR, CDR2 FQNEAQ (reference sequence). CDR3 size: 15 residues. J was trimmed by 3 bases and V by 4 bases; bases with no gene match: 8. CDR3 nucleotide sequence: TGTGCCAGCAGCTCGCTGACAGGGGTGGTCTACGAGCAGTACTTC. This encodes CASSSLTGVVYEQYF.